This T cell receptor beta chain was sequenced for a study of blood T cells in healthy people across ages. Findings of the study overall: As age increased, TCR beta diversity per million T cells fell in a roughly linear fashion. Both naive CD4+ cell counts and diversity were greater in long-lived donors than in aged donors.

From germline, CDR1 is LNHNV and CDR2 YYDKDF (reference sequence). The CDR3 runs 12 residues. Trimming took 3 bases from V and 9 from J, leaving 9 bases between them. The table lists this clonotype with a few counts. Its antigen is unidentified. Peripheral blood from each donor was collected in a volume of approximately 9.5 milliliters. PCR was performed a second time for roughly 6 to 12 cycles using a sample-barcoded 5' primer and a J-beta primer mix. TCRdb re-analysed the 5' RACE reads in MiXCR, keeping a single row per CDR3 protein. The table shows approximately 1.5 million distinct CDR3 sequences, with roughly 43% occurring only once.

What was sequenced was blood. This chain links TRBV15 with TRBJ2-1; possible D gene TRBD2, 5 bases. The receptor's source is a woman younger than 35 in good health. The CDR3 DNA follows: TGTGCCACCAGCAGCTTACGGGGTGAGCAGTTCTTC. It encodes CATSSLRGEQFF.